The 30 T cell receptor beta chains below come from one sample, sequenced in a study of blood T cells in healthy people across ages. A second about 7 to 11 cycle PCR used barcoded and J-beta primers. One entry per CDR3 protein results from TCRdb running MiXCR on the 5' RACE reads. Here the sample spans about 970,000 distinct CDR3 sequences, roughly 51% being singletons. Material for sequencing was blood. The origin of the receptors is a woman in her fifties or sixties in good health.

The chain joins TRBV29-1 to TRBJ2-6; D gene unclear. The CDR3 runs 13 residues. CDR1 SQVTM and CDR2 ANQGSEA come from the germline V gene. Deletions cut 6 bases from V and 4 bases from J, with 10 bases between. The DNA for the CDR3 is TGCAGCGTCACGAGAATGGGGGCCAACGTCCTGACTTTC. Translation gives CSVTRMGANVLTF.

V and J are TRBV20-1 and TRBJ1-6; D not resolved. Germline V lookup: CDR1 DFQATT, CDR2 SNEGSKA (reference sequence). This CDR3 is built from 16 residues. Trimming stripped 5 bases from V and 3 bases from J, with 17 bases between. CDR3 region: CSAPEIGSLYNSPLHF. CDR3 coding DNA: TGCAGTGCTCCAGAGATAGGTTCCCTCTATAATTCACCCCTCCACTTT.

This clonotype was observed a handful of times. This chain links TRBV9 with TRBJ2-7, with 11 bases lining up with TRBD2. CDR1 SGDLS and CDR2 YYNGEE come from the germline V gene. Trimming at V came to 4 bases and at J to 3 bases, leaving 9 bases not matched to a gene. The CDR3 loop spans 16 amino acids. The CDR3 here is CASSRVAGGPIYEQYF. In nucleotides, the CDR3 is TGTGCCAGCAGCCGAGTAGCGGGAGGGCCCATCTACGAGCAGTACTTC. The variable domain in full, completed from reference TRBV9 and TRBJ2-7, reads DSGVTQTPKHLITATGQRVTLRCSPRSGDLSVYWYQQSLDQGLQFLIQYYNGEERAKGNILERFSAQQFPDLHSELNLSSLELGDSALYFCASSRVAGGPIYEQYFGPGTRLTVT.

The V gene is TRBV28, the J gene TRBJ2-5; tentatively, D is TRBD2 (7 bases). The J call may be in error: the DNA end matches TRBJ2-7 better. The CDR3 is made up of 16 amino acids. Germline assignment: CDR1 MDHEN and CDR2 SYDVKM. The CDR3 spells CASRGTRGRAKDEQYF. Here the CDR3 DNA reads TGTGCCAGCAGGGGGACAAGGGGGAGGGCCAAAGACGAGCAGTACTTC.

V gene TRBV29-1 combines with J gene TRBJ2-2, with D maybe TRBD2 (6 bases). Trimming left V 6 bases short and J 8 bases short, with 13 bases between. The CDR3 consists of 12 residues. Looked up from germline, CDR1 is SQVTM and CDR2 is ANQGSEA. The CDR3 is CSVRAGTGELFF. In DNA form, the CDR3 reads TGCAGCGTCCGGGCTGGGACTGGGGAGCTGTTTTTT.

V usage is TRBV12-3 or TRBV12-4 and J usage is TRBJ2-5, with 7 bases aligning to TRBD2. The J call may be incorrect, as the DNA end agrees better with TRBJ2-7. The CDR3 sequence is 14 residues long. For the CDR3, the DNA is TGTGCCAGCAGTTTCCAGCGGGGCGGATCCGAGCAGTACTTC. As protein: CASSFQRGGSEQYF.

This clonotype was seen repeatedly, ten times or more. The chain joins TRBV5-1 to TRBJ2-7; possibly TRBD1 or TRBD2 for D (5 bases each). Trimming took 7 bases from V and 1 from J, leaving 12 bases between them. The CDR3 extends over 13 amino acids. Germline V CDR1 and CDR2: SGHRS, YFSETQ. CDR3 sequence reads: CASSPGPSYEQYF. The CDR3 coding sequence is TGCGCCAGCTCCCCGGGGCCGTCCTACGAGCAGTACTTC. Full variable domain (outside the CDR3, taken from reference TRBV5-1 and TRBJ2-7): KAGVTQTPRYLIKTRGQQVTLSCSPISGHRSVSWYQQTPGQGLQFLFEYFSETQRNKGNFPGRFSGRQFSNSRSEMNVSTLELGDSALYLCASSPGPSYEQYFGPGTRLTVT.

This clonotype was detected only a few times. The CDR3 region is CATSSEVLFSGNTIYF. CDR3 bases: TGTGCCACCAGCAGCGAGGTCCTTTTCTCTGGAAACACCATATATTTT. The gene calls are TRBV15 and TRBJ1-3, with unresolved D. This CDR3 comprises 16 residues. Germline CDR1 is LNHNV and CDR2 is YYDKDF (reference sequence). With 3 bases removed from V and 0 bases from J, the gap between germline ends came to 12 bases.

This clonotype appeared a few times. The gene calls are TRBV6-1 and TRBJ1-1; D is undetermined. Trimming pared 3 bases from V and 1 base from J, leaving 12 bases between. CDR1 and CDR2 from the germline V gene are MNHNS and SASEGT. This CDR3 spans 15 amino acids. CDR3 protein: CASSEPGGWNTEAFF. CDR3 sequence (DNA): TGTGCCAGCAGTGAGCCGGGAGGCTGGAACACTGAAGCTTTCTTT.

The genes are TRBV29-1 and TRBJ1-1; no clear D gene. V lost 0 bases and J lost 6, with 5 bases in between. The CDR3 runs to 11 residues. Germline V gives CDR1 SQVTM, CDR2 ANQGSEA. The CDR3 reads CSVEDPSEAFF. The DNA for the CDR3 is TGCAGCGTTGAAGATCCGTCTGAAGCTTTCTTT.

This clonotype was counted a few times. The genes are TRBV7-9 and TRBJ2-7, with D perhaps matching TRBD1 (5 bases). This CDR3 spans 14 amino acids. Germline-derived CDR1 and CDR2 are SEHNR and FQNEAQ (reference sequence). The V end was cut by 4 bases, the J end by 0 bases, with 10 bases between. For the CDR3, the DNA is TGTGCCAGCAGCTACGCGACAGCCTCCTACGAGCAGTACTTC. It encodes CASSYATASYEQYF. Using reference TRBV7-9 and TRBJ2-7 for the parts outside the CDR3, the full variable domain is DTGVSQNPRHKITKRGQNVTFRCDPISEHNRLYWYRQTLGQGPEFLTYFQNEAQLEKSRLLSDRFSAERPKGSFSTLEIQRTEQGDSAMYLCASSYATASYEQYFGPGTRLTVT.

The CDR3 region has the DNA TGTGCCATCAGATTGCAGGGCAGGGCTGGGGCCAACGTCCTGACTTTC. It codes for CAIRLQGRAGANVLTF. The rearrangement joins TRBV10-3 to TRBJ2-6; the D gene is possibly TRBD1 (5 bases). The V and J ends lost 6 bases and 2 bases respectively, with 14 bases between them. The germline gives CDR1 ENHRY, CDR2 SYGVKD. This CDR3 comprises 16 residues.

The J gene is TRBJ2-7, the V gene TRBV7-3; 8 bases agree with TRBD2. The CDR3 runs to 15 residues. The V and J ends lost 1 base and 4 bases, in that order; junction bases with no gene match: 6. In germline, CDR1 is SGHTA, CDR2 FQGTGA. The CDR3 region is CASSLKASGYYEQYF. CDR3 bases: TGTGCCAGCAGCTTAAAGGCTAGCGGGTATTACGAGCAGTACTTC.

On this clonotype: One end of the junction is discordant with germline, which a read error may explain. J is TRBJ2-3 and V is TRBV6-6; the match to TRBD2 covers 9 bases. The CDR3 loop spans 15 amino acids. Germline loops: CDR1 MNHNY, CDR2 SVGAGI (reference sequence). The CDR3 here is CVSSDPASGTDTQYF. CDR3 coding DNA: TGTGTCAGCAGTGATCCGGCTAGCGGGACTGATACGCAGTATTTT.

This clonotype was counted a few times. The rearrangement joins TRBV28 to TRBJ2-3; 13 bases match TRBD2. This CDR3 has 20 amino acids. The germline gives CDR1 MDHEN, CDR2 SYDVKM. The J segment lost 8 bases and the V segment lost 2 bases, leaving 19 bases of the junction unmatched. The chain's CDR3 is CASSLPRDPGLAGVTGTQYF. Written as DNA, the CDR3 is TGTGCCAGCAGTTTACCACGGGACCCCGGACTAGCGGGGGTTACCGGTACGCAGTATTTT.

V and J are TRBV6-2 or TRBV6-3 and TRBJ2-5; 8 nucleotides align to TRBD2. The germline V gene has CDR1 MNHEY and CDR2 SVGEGT. The CDR3 length is 14 residues. The junction had 8 bases not matched to a gene; V was cut back by 8 bases and J by 3 bases. The CDR3, as DNA: TGTGCCAGCTTACCAGCGGGAGCGGAAGAGACCCAGTACTTC. Its protein product is CASLPAGAEETQYF.

CDR3 sequence: CAITEGLAVGGHEQYF. The DNA of the CDR3 is TGTGCCATCACCGAAGGACTAGCGGTGGGGGGCCACGAGCAGTACTTC. The chain carries TRBV10-3 and TRBJ2-7; 10 bases line up with TRBD2. Per germline, CDR1 ENHRY and CDR2 SYGVKD. With 7 bases clipped from V and 5 bases from J, the junction kept 14 bases outside the gene matches. The CDR3 is made up of 16 amino acids.

J is TRBJ2-1 and V is TRBV18; 10 bases fit TRBD2. The CDR3 runs to 15 residues. CDR1 and CDR2 from the germline V gene are KGHSH and LQKENI. Unmatched junction bases numbered 4, after V lost 2 bases and J lost 6 bases. The CDR3 region has the DNA TGTGCCAGCTCACCAGGAAGCGGGAGGGTCAATGAGCAGTTCTTC. Protein: CASSPGSGRVNEQFF. The complete variable domain, with remaining parts taken from reference TRBV18 and TRBJ2-1, reads NAGVMQNPRHLVRRRGQEARLRCSPMKGHSHVYWYRQLPEEGLKFMVYLQKENIIDESGMPKERFSAEFPKEGPSILRIQQVVRGDSAAYFCASSPGSGRVNEQFFGPGTRLTVL.

This clonotype was recorded only once. V gene TRBV27 combines with J gene TRBJ2-3; 11 bases line up with TRBD1. Germline V lookup: CDR1 MNHEY, CDR2 SMNVEV (reference sequence). V lost 4 bases to trimming and J lost 5 bases; unmatched junction nucleotides: 5. The CDR3 covers 15 residues. The CDR3 DNA is TGTGCCAGCAGTTGTGGGACAGGGGGAAAAGATACGCAGTATTTT. It codes for CASSCGTGGKDTQYF.

The chain joins TRBV27 to TRBJ2-7, with D possibly matching TRBD2 (6 bases). Germline V gene data show CDR1 as MNHEY and CDR2 as SMNVEV (reference sequence). Trimming took 5 bases from V and 1 from J, leaving 12 bases between them. The CDR3 totals 14 residues. CDR3 region: CASSRNGGSYEQYF. DNA for the CDR3: TGTGCCAGCAGTCGGAACGGAGGGTCCTACGAGCAGTACTTC.

This chain connects TRBV27 to TRBJ2-3; TRBD1 matches at 7 bases. The germline CDR1 and CDR2 sequences are MNHEY and SMNVEV (reference sequence). V lost 6 bases, J lost 6 bases, and 15 bases stayed unmatched. The CDR3 extends over 16 amino acids. CDR3 nucleotides: TGTGCCAGCAGCAACAGGGGAAGTTACTTAACGGATACGCAGTATTTT. Protein sequence: CASSNRGSYLTDTQYF.

J is TRBJ2-1 and V is TRBV5-4; D ambiguous. Germline CDR1 and CDR2: SGHNT and YYREEE (reference sequence). The CDR3 spans 18 residues. The V end was cut by 0 bases, the J end by 0 bases, with 16 bases between. CDR3 in amino acids: CASSLAQGGGRSYNEQFF. The CDR3 DNA reads TGTGCCAGCAGCTTGGCCCAAGGTGGCGGACGCTCCTACAATGAGCAGTTCTTC.

This clonotype has only one observation. This rearrangement joins TRBV5-1 to TRBJ2-3; D not certain. The V end was cut by 1 base, the J end by 2 bases, with 8 bases between. The CDR3 loop spans 14 amino acids. The V gene's germline CDR1 is SGHRS and CDR2 YFSETQ. As DNA, the CDR3 is TGCGCCAGCAGCTTGAAACAACTCACAGATACGCAGTATTTT. This translates into CASSLKQLTDTQYF.

The chain joins TRBV28 to TRBJ2-1; D unresolved. Germline CDR1 reads MDHEN; CDR2 reads SYDVKM. V was clipped by 3 bases and J by 4 bases, with 16 bases between them. The CDR3 is 16 amino acids. The CDR3 DNA reads as TGTGCCAGCAGTTTGGGCAGCCCTAACTTTTACAATGAGCAGTTCTTC. It translates to CASSLGSPNFYNEQFF.

This chain connects TRBV12-3 or TRBV12-4 to TRBJ1-5, with a possible D match to TRBD1 (6 bases). This CDR3 region has 14 residues. Trimming took off 7 bases at V and 7 bases at J, with 17 bases between the two ends. CDR3 loop: CASKPGASYQPQHF. The CDR3 DNA reads as TGTGCCAGCAAGCCAGGGGCAAGTTACCAGCCCCAGCATTTT.

This clonotype was counted only a few times. The chain recombines TRBV4-3 with TRBJ2-3; D perhaps matches TRBD1 (7 bases). Germline assignment: CDR1 LGHNA and CDR2 YSLEER. The CDR3 is made up of 15 amino acids. V shed 5 bases and J shed 1 base, with 13 bases lying between them. Here the CDR3 DNA reads TGCGCCAGCAGCTCAGGGGGGAGGCGCACAGATACGCAGTATTTT. Translating gives CASSSGGRRTDTQYF.

The rearrangement joins TRBV11-2 to TRBJ1-1; no clear D gene. V lost 5 bases and J lost 3, with 13 bases in between. Germline V gives CDR1 SGHAT, CDR2 FQNNGV. The CDR3 is made up of 14 amino acids. CDR3 sequence (DNA): TGTGCCAGCAGCCCAGCGGTGGGGTACACTGAAGCTTTCTTT. Amino acid sequence: CASSPAVGYTEAFF. The entire variable domain, with the rest obtained from reference TRBV11-2 and TRBJ1-1, is as follows: EAGVAQSPRYKIIEKRQSVAFWCNPISGHATLYWYQQILGQGPKLLIQFQNNGVVDDSQLPKDRFSAERLKGVDSTLKIQPAKLEDSAVYLCASSPAVGYTEAFFGQGTRLTVV.

V usage is TRBV2 and J usage is TRBJ1-5, with D perhaps matching TRBD1 (6 bases). This CDR3 region has 14 residues. In germline, CDR1 is SNHLY, CDR2 FYNNEI. The V end lost 9 bases, the J end lost 9 bases, and 21 bases lay between the germline ends. In DNA form, the CDR3 reads TGTGCCAGTTCTCTCGGGGGGCCAACGCCGCCCCAGCATTTT. Translated: CASSLGGPTPPQHF.

The rearrangement joins TRBV27 to TRBJ1-1, with D perhaps matching TRBD1 (6 bases). Per germline, CDR1 MNHEY and CDR2 SMNVEV (reference sequence). V shed 2 bases and J shed 0 bases, with 22 bases lying between them. The CDR3 is 19 residues long. The CDR3 nucleotides are TGTGCCAGCAGTTTAAAGGGGGGAGGGTTTATGTCCCTGAACACTGAAGCTTTCTTT. This codes for CASSLKGGGFMSLNTEAFF.

The chain couples TRBV28 to TRBJ1-5; the D is unclear. Germline V CDR1 and CDR2: MDHEN, SYDVKM. Trimming shortened V by 5 bases and J by 4 bases, and 18 bases separated the two germline ends. The length of the CDR3 is 16 residues. This CDR3 reads CASSPWLGGNNQPQHF. The CDR3 DNA reads TGTGCCAGCAGTCCATGGTTGGGAGGGAATAATCAGCCCCAGCATTTT.